What follows are 32 T cell receptor beta chains derived from one specimen sequenced in a study of T cells in Graves' hyperthyroidism and ophthalmopathy. RNA transcripts yielded amplified TCR beta CDR3 regions. HTBI primers drove first-round RT-PCR of the TCR CDR3. TCRdb itself ran the multiplex PCR reads through MiXCR, one entry per CDR3 protein. In the table there are under 400,000 distinct CDR3 sequences, approximately 22% of which are singletons. Material: blood. The receptor set was obtained from a woman in her forties or fifties with Graves' hyperthyroidism.

In its sample, this clonotype was seen a few times. This may arise from a read error, as a much more abundant clone is one base away. The V gene is TRBV14, the J gene TRBJ2-1; perhaps TRBD1 as D (7 bases). V lost 0 bases to trimming and J lost 7 bases, with 19 bases between them. Germline CDR1 SGHDN, CDR2 FVKESK. CDR3 size: 17 residues. The CDR3 sequence is CASSQDRGAGGKNEQFF. The CDR3 nucleotides read TGTGCCAGCAGCCAAGATCGTGGGGCAGGGGGGAAAAATGAGCAGTTCTTC.

The chain joins TRBV6-5 to TRBJ1-6; TRBD1 aligns across 7 bases. The germline V gene encodes CDR1 MNHEY and CDR2 SVGAGI. This CDR3 spans 15 amino acids. Trimming removed 2 bases from V and 8 bases from J; junction bases left unmatched: 6. CDR3 sequence (DNA): TGTGCCAGCAGTTACCGGCGACAGGGATATTCACCCCTCCACTTT. It encodes CASSYRRQGYSPLHF.

The sample holds many counts of this clonotype. The chain is built from TRBV5-1 and TRBJ2-1; 9 bases map to TRBD2. The CDR3 is 14 amino acids. V gave up 4 bases and J gave up 8 bases; unmatched junction bases: 7. Germline V gene sequence: CDR1 SGHRS, CDR2 YFSETQ. This CDR3 is CASSTGTSNYEQFF. Written as DNA, the CDR3 is TGCGCCAGCAGCACCGGGACTAGCAACTATGAGCAGTTCTTC.

This clonotype was seen more than once but under ten times. V gene TRBV2 combines with J gene TRBJ1-5, with D unclear. This CDR3 has 13 residues. V shed 3 bases and J shed 9 bases, with 12 bases lying between them. Germline CDR1 reads SNHLY; CDR2 reads FYNNEI. DNA of the CDR3: TGTGCCAGCAGTGACCGGATTTCACGGCCCCAGCATTTT. It encodes CASSDRISRPQHF.

This clonotype was detected ten times or more. The V gene is TRBV11-1, the J gene TRBJ2-5, with a weak D call TRBD2 (6 bases). Per germline, CDR1 SGHAT and CDR2 FQDESV (reference sequence). The CDR3 has 12 residues. The V gene lost 8 bases and the J gene lost 5 bases, with 12 bases spanning the gap. This CDR3 reads CASGGLSETQYF. The CDR3 coding sequence is TGTGCCAGCGGGGGACTCTCGGAGACCCAGTACTTC.

This clonotype was seen repeatedly, ten times or more. This CDR3 is CAISDRGREQYF. The CDR3 DNA sequence: TGTGCCATCAGTGACAGGGGGCGGGAGCAGTACTTC. The chain carries TRBV10-3 and TRBJ2-7, with 8 bases lining up with TRBD1. The V segment lost 3 bases and the J segment 7 bases; nucleotides outside the gene matches: 2. The germline gives CDR1 ENHRY, CDR2 SYGVKD. This CDR3 comprises 12 residues.

This clonotype was counted at least ten times. The J gene is TRBJ1-6, the V gene TRBV6-2 or TRBV6-3; 9 nucleotides align to TRBD1. Germline CDR1 is MNHEY and CDR2 is SVGEGT. The CDR3 spans 15 residues. J gave up 10 bases and V 5 bases, and 9 bases lay outside the gene matches. As DNA, the CDR3 is TGTGCCAGCAGTGAGGGACAGGGCTCGGAGTCACCCCTCCACTTT. Its protein product is CASSEGQGSESPLHF.

This clonotype was counted many times. J is TRBJ2-1 and V is TRBV11-2, with 10 positions matching TRBD2. Germline-derived CDR1 and CDR2 are SGHAT and FQNNGV. This CDR3 is 16 amino acids long. V lost 6 bases, J lost 9 bases, and 14 bases stayed unmatched. CDR3 sequence: CASSPNSGGTTGEQFF. CDR3 in DNA: TGTGCCAGCAGTCCGAATAGCGGGGGGACCACGGGTGAGCAGTTCTTC.

This clonotype was counted many times. The chain employs TRBV9 and TRBJ1-5; 8 positions match TRBD1. The CDR3 extends over 14 amino acids. After removal of 3 bases from V and 4 bases from J, the junction contained 3 bases not matched to a gene. Germline-derived CDR1 and CDR2 are SGDLS and YYNGEE. CDR3 sequence: CASSETGGNQPQHF. The DNA for the CDR3 is TGTGCCAGCAGCGAAACAGGGGGGAATCAGCCCCAGCATTTT.

This chain links TRBV29-1 with TRBJ2-1; weak D call: TRBD2 (6 bases). The CDR3 extends over 13 amino acids. The germline gives CDR1 SQVTM, CDR2 ANQGSEA. V lost 7 bases and J 0 bases, leaving 10 bases between the germline ends. CDR3 in amino acids: CSARGYSYNEQFF. The CDR3 DNA sequence: TGCAGCGCTCGGGGGTACTCCTACAATGAGCAGTTCTTC.

This clonotype has a handful of counts. The chain combines TRBV28 with TRBJ1-4, with D tentatively TRBD1 (6 bases). In germline, CDR1 is MDHEN, CDR2 SYDVKM. The length of the CDR3 is 14 residues. With 6 bases removed from V and 3 bases from J, the gap between germline ends came to 11 bases. The CDR3 DNA is TGTGCCAGCAGCACACAGGGTTCTAATGAAAAACTGTTTTTT. This encodes CASSTQGSNEKLFF.

This clonotype was observed a few times. This rearrangement joins TRBV5-1 to TRBJ2-3; D might be TRBD2 (5 bases). Germline V CDR1 and CDR2: SGHRS, YFSETQ. The CDR3 covers 15 residues. The ends were cut back, 7 bases at V and 4 bases at J, with 19 bases in the middle. In DNA, the CDR3 is TGCGCCAGCGGACCAGACGGACTCCGGGCAGATACGCAGTATTTT. This translates into CASGPDGLRADTQYF.

V is TRBV28 and J is TRBJ1-1; D is possibly TRBD1 (6 bases). CDR1 and CDR2 from the germline V gene are MDHEN and SYDVKM. The V gene lost 3 bases and the J gene lost 7 bases, with 24 bases spanning the gap. This CDR3 comprises 17 residues. The CDR3 region is CASSFTGKPPLTLEAFF. CDR3 bases: TGTGCCAGCAGTTTTACAGGGAAGCCTCCGTTGACCCTTGAAGCTTTCTTT. Based on the CDR3 plus reference TRBV28 and TRBJ1-1, the full variable domain is DVKVTQSSRYLVKRTGEKVFLECVQDMDHENMFWYRQDPGLGLRLIYFSYDVKMKEKGDIPEGYSVSREKKERFSLILESASTNQTSMYLCASSFTGKPPLTLEAFFGQGTRLTVV.

This clonotype was counted between two and nine times. V is TRBV27 and J is TRBJ2-7; D ambiguous. This CDR3 has 15 residues. The V end lost 4 bases, the J end lost 1 base, and 14 bases lay between the germline ends. Germline assignment: CDR1 MNHEY and CDR2 SMNVEV (reference sequence). The CDR3 spells CASSSTRRGSYEQYF. The CDR3 DNA is TGTGCCAGCAGTTCCACGCGCCGTGGGTCCTACGAGCAGTACTTC.

This clonotype was recorded many times. The chain uses TRBV20-1 and TRBJ2-7; maybe TRBD2 (5 bases). V gave up 6 bases and J gave up 3 bases, with 18 bases separating them. From germline, CDR1 is DFQATT and CDR2 SNEGSKA (reference sequence). There are 14 residues in the CDR3. CDR3 DNA: TGCAGTGCCCCGAACCGGGCAGAGGGCTACGAGCAGTACTTC. This codes for CSAPNRAEGYEQYF.

This clonotype came up a few times. The chain has TRBV27 and TRBJ1-3; the D gene is possibly TRBD1 (6 bases). Trimming cost V 5 bases and J 1 base, with 12 bases left between them. The CDR3 length is 15 residues. Germline V gives CDR1 MNHEY, CDR2 SMNVEV (reference sequence). The CDR3 is CASSLQGWSGNTIYF. CDR3 bases: TGTGCCAGCAGTCTACAGGGATGGTCTGGAAACACCATATATTTT.

This clonotype was counted between two and nine times. An end of the junction differs from the germline gene, which may be a read error. The chain uses TRBV6-1 and TRBJ1-2; tentatively, D is TRBD1 (5 bases). Germline V gene sequence: CDR1 MNHNS, CDR2 SASEGT. The CDR3 totals 14 residues. CDR3 amino acids: CASTAGTYNCGYTF. The CDR3 DNA reads as TGTGCCAGCACCGCCGGGACCTACAACTGTGGCTACACCTTC.

This clonotype came up a few times. The chain couples TRBV4-1 to TRBJ2-7, with D hard to call. The CDR3 covers 15 residues. The ends were cut back, 0 bases at V and 2 bases at J, with 11 bases in the middle. Germline-derived CDR1 and CDR2 are MGHRA and YSYEKL. The CDR3 DNA is TGCGCCAGCAGCCAAGATTTACTACTAACCTACGAGCAGTACTTC. Encoded protein: CASSQDLLLTYEQYF.

This clonotype has a handful of counts. DNA for the CDR3: TGTGCCAGCAGCGTAGTTGCCCACACAGATACGCAGTATTTT. Translating it yields CASSVVAHTDTQYF. The J gene is TRBJ2-3, the V gene TRBV9; D unresolved. The germline V gene encodes CDR1 SGDLS and CDR2 YYNGEE. The CDR3 totals 14 residues. V gave up 0 bases and J gave up 2 bases, with 7 bases separating them.

This clonotype has ten or more counts. The chain links TRBV10-3 to TRBJ1-1; D gene unclear. V was pared by 6 bases and J by 2 bases, with 16 bases between. This CDR3 spans 15 amino acids. Germline V gene sequence: CDR1 ENHRY, CDR2 SYGVKD. This CDR3 is CAISPSLTPNTEAFF. In DNA, the CDR3 is TGTGCCATCAGCCCCAGCCTGACACCAAACACTGAAGCTTTCTTT.

This clonotype was observed a handful of times. This chain connects TRBV7-9 to TRBJ1-6, with D unresolved. Per germline, CDR1 SEHNR and CDR2 FQNEAQ (reference sequence). This CDR3 comprises 14 residues. V dropped 1 base and J dropped 7 bases, with 8 bases sitting between them. CDR3 sequence: CASSLGMGNSPLHF. The CDR3 DNA follows: TGTGCCAGCAGCTTAGGCATGGGAAATTCACCCCTCCACTTT.

This clonotype was seen a handful of times. It may be a read error: a sequence one base away is much more abundant. CDR3 loop: CASSPTSEKLFF. In DNA, the CDR3 is TGTGCCAGCAGCCCAACTAGTGAAAAACTGTTTTTT. The V call is TRBV2, the J call TRBJ1-4; D not resolved. The germline V gene encodes CDR1 SNHLY and CDR2 FYNNEI. The CDR3 runs 12 residues. Full variable domain (rest looked up from reference TRBV2 and TRBJ1-4): EPEVTQTPSHQVTQMGQEVILRCVPISNHLYFYWYRQILGQKVEFLVSFYNNEISEKSEIFDDQFSVERPDGSNFTLKIRSTKLEDSAMYFCASSPTSEKLFFGSGTQLSVL.

In this sample, this clonotype turned up many times. The chain carries TRBV4-2 and TRBJ2-3; D not resolved. The CDR3 length is 12 residues. CDR1 and CDR2 (germline): LGHNA, YNFKEQ. V lost 1 base and J lost 6, with 5 bases in between. In DNA form, the CDR3 reads TGTGCCAGCAGCCAAGCCCGGGATACGCAGTATTTT. It codes for CASSQARDTQYF.

In this sample, this clonotype turned up a few times. Just one base apart from a much larger clone, this may be a read error. J is TRBJ1-6 and V is TRBV2, with D possibly TRBD1 on 6 matching bases. Germline V gene sequence: CDR1 SNHLY, CDR2 FYNNEI. The CDR3 has 13 amino acids. The CDR3 loop reads CANSGQNNSPPHF. DNA of the CDR3: TGTGCCAATTCGGGACAAAATAATTCACCCCCCCACTTT.

This clonotype has ten or more counts. V and J are TRBV6-5 and TRBJ2-7, with D hard to call. Germline CDR1 reads MNHEY; CDR2 reads SVGAGI. Trimming removed 0 bases from V and 5 bases from J, with 8 bases in between. CDR3 length: 13 residues. The CDR3 loop is CASSYSAIHEQYF. In DNA form, the CDR3 reads TGTGCCAGCAGTTACTCGGCTATCCACGAGCAGTACTTC.

This clonotype was found a few times. The CDR3 reads CAIGRRGQETQYF. For the CDR3, the DNA is TGTGCCATCGGCCGACGGGGCCAAGAGACCCAGTACTTC. The V gene is TRBV27, the J gene TRBJ2-5; tentatively, D is TRBD2 (5 bases). CDR1 MNHEY and CDR2 SMNVEV come from the germline V gene (reference sequence). This CDR3 is 13 amino acids long. Trimming took off 10 bases at V and 1 base at J, with 13 bases between the two ends.

This clonotype came up a few times. V and J are TRBV11-2 and TRBJ2-2, with TRBD2 matching over 7 bases. The CDR3 loop spans 13 amino acids. Germline-derived CDR1 and CDR2 are SGHAT and FQNNGV. The junction had 3 bases not matched to a gene; V was cut back by 10 bases and J by 1 base. CDR3 nucleotides: TGTGCCACTGGGAGGGTGAACACCGGGGAGCTGTTTTTT. Translation: CATGRVNTGELFF.

This clonotype was picked up a small number of times. The chain employs TRBV28 and TRBJ1-1, with D possibly being TRBD1 (6 bases). Trimming left V 7 bases short and J 1 base short, with 10 bases between. CDR3 size: 13 residues. Germline V lookup: CDR1 MDHEN, CDR2 SYDVKM. The CDR3 nucleotides read TGTGCCAGCAATAGAGGGGGGAACACTGAAGCTTTCTTT. Its protein product is CASNRGGNTEAFF.

There are many counts of this clonotype. V gene TRBV6-1 combines with J gene TRBJ1-2; possible D gene TRBD1, 5 bases. V was shortened by 6 bases and J by 4 bases, with 15 bases between the two germline ends. Germline lookup yields CDR1 MNHNS and CDR2 SASEGT. The CDR3 is made up of 14 amino acids. This CDR3 is CASRDSLGTYGYTF. DNA for the CDR3: TGTGCCAGCAGAGACTCTCTGGGGACCTATGGCTACACCTTC.

This clonotype was picked up many times. The gene calls are TRBV7-3 and TRBJ2-2; D gene unclear. The length of the CDR3 is 13 residues. Germline assignment: CDR1 SGHTA and CDR2 FQGTGA. The ends were cut back, 7 bases at V and 5 bases at J, with 11 bases in the middle. CDR3 DNA: TGTGCCAGCACCATACTGGGAACCGGGGAGCTGTTTTTT. Its translation is CASTILGTGELFF.

This clonotype was picked up many times. The chain has TRBV2 and TRBJ2-3; unclear D gene. Trimming shortened V by 8 bases and J by 3 bases, and 9 bases separated the two germline ends. Germline loops: CDR1 SNHLY, CDR2 FYNNEI. There are 12 residues in the CDR3. CDR3 in DNA: TGTGCCAGCGGGTGGAATACAGATACGCAGTATTTT. As protein: CASGWNTDTQYF.

The gene calls are TRBV2 and TRBJ2-3, with 12 bases fitting TRBD1. The germline gives CDR1 SNHLY, CDR2 FYNNEI. J was trimmed by 6 bases and V by 6 bases; bases with no gene match: 7. The CDR3 totals 15 residues. The DNA of the CDR3 is TGTGCCAGCAGACCGGGACAGGGGGCAGGCGATACGCAGTATTTT. It codes for CASRPGQGAGDTQYF.